This T cell receptor beta chain was sequenced for a study of T cell repertoires in cytomegalovirus infection. The study, taken as a whole, reports: Pooled public TCR beta family frequency picked out CMV carriers with the relevant HLA. HLA-C-restricted CMV clonotypes gave the most frequent clonotype in two of eight donors.

Comment on this clonotype: Its antigen remains unidentified.

Looked up from germline, CDR1 is SGHVS and CDR2 is FQNEAQ. CDR3 length equals 17 residues. V was pared by 5 bases and J by 2 bases, with 11 bases of the junction left unmatched. One entry per CDR3 protein, called by TCRdb with MiXCR from the reads. The sample lists 150,000 to 200,000 distinct CDR3 sequences, 15% to 20% seen once, with 18% in the top ten. This receptor was identified in a human donor in good health (CMV status not recorded). Some clones in this sample may be carry-over from other donors' samples. This chain joins TRBV7-8 and TRBJ2-3, with 9 bases fitting TRBD2. Material for sequencing was CD8+ T cells from PBMCs. CDR3 nucleotides: TGTGCCAGCAGCCCGTACCCAGCGGGGGGCATCACAGATACGCAGTATTTT. Amino acids: CASSPYPAGGITDTQYF.